This T cell receptor (beta chain) was identified in a study of OX40 agonist ivuxolimab in advanced cancers. Background on the study: A mean age of approximately 58 years, range roughly 20 to 85, was recorded, and 80% to 90% were male.

The repertoire was sequenced with immunoSEQ multiplex PCR; TCRdb's copy has only in-frame clones and lacks some. The sample records about 43,000 clones, about 86% being singletons. V lost 2 bases and J 3 bases, leaving 11 bases between the germline ends. The CDR3 is 14 amino acids. The V gene's germline CDR1 is WNHNN and CDR2 SYGVQD (reference sequence). This rearrangement joins TRBV10-1 to TRBJ2-7; D gene unclear. The sequenced sample was CD4+ or CD8+ T cells sorted from blood, obtained in a trial of the OX40 agonist ivuxolimab. The receptor's source is an adult with an advanced solid tumor such as melanoma, head and neck, liver or kidney cancer. As DNA, the CDR3 is TGCGCCAGCAGTGAGGCCGGAAGGGACTACGAGCAGTACTTC. This sequence encodes CASSEAGRDYEQYF.